This T cell receptor beta chain is from a study of T cells in Graves' hyperthyroidism and ophthalmopathy. Points from the study as a whole: Researchers report that a 13 V-J model separated ophthalmopathy from stable hyperthyroidism.

Uncontrolled infection, other autoimmune disease, pregnancy or lactation led to exclusion. Amplified TCR beta CDR3 regions derived from RNA transcripts. The TCR CDR3 first-round RT-PCR relied on the HTBI primer set. TCRdb passed the multiplex PCR reads through MiXCR, listing each CDR3 protein once. The repertoire has some 600,000 distinct CDR3 sequences, over 11% of them found once; the top ten carry around 5.4%. This clonotype was found many times. The antigen remains undetermined. CDR3 length equals 12 residues. Trimming shortened V by 9 bases and J by 0 bases, and 8 bases separated the two germline ends. In germline, CDR1 is MNHEY, CDR2 SMNVEV (reference sequence).

The source is a woman aged 30 to 39 with Graves' hyperthyroidism that later progressed to Graves' ophthalmopathy. The source material was blood. V usage is TRBV27 and J usage is TRBJ1-1; the D is unclear. The CDR3 nucleotides read TGTGCCAGTTCGACGGTGAACACTGAAGCTTTCTTT. Amino acid sequence: CASSTVNTEAFF.